The T cell receptor (beta chain) described here comes from a study of lymphopenia after photon versus proton radiotherapy. Using immunoSEQ multiplex PCR, the repertoire was profiled, and TCRdb retains in-frame clones only, with some absent. The sample lists around 25,000 clones, 90% occurring once. As for this clone: Antigen specificity is unknown.

Germline V CDR1 and CDR2: LGHNA, YSLEER. Deletions cut 6 bases from V and 8 bases from J, with 22 bases between. This CDR3 is 15 amino acids long. The study's findings and limits: Survival link was tested only in deceased patients; proton benefit remains a possibility. Relative stability marked proton patients; photon patients lost diversity and naive cells. After the lymphocyte nadir, photon-treated repertoires showed oligoclonal expansion, especially of CD8+ Temra cells.

The chain recombines TRBV4-3 with TRBJ1-2; perhaps TRBD1 as D (6 bases). This sample comprised peripheral blood, obtained from a patient treated with photon-based radiotherapy. The receptor's source is a woman aged 45-65 years with cholangiocarcinoma. The CDR3 reads CASSAVSRGRGGYTF. In DNA, the CDR3 is TGCGCCAGCAGTGCTGTGTCAAGGGGGAGGGGCGGCTACACCTTC.